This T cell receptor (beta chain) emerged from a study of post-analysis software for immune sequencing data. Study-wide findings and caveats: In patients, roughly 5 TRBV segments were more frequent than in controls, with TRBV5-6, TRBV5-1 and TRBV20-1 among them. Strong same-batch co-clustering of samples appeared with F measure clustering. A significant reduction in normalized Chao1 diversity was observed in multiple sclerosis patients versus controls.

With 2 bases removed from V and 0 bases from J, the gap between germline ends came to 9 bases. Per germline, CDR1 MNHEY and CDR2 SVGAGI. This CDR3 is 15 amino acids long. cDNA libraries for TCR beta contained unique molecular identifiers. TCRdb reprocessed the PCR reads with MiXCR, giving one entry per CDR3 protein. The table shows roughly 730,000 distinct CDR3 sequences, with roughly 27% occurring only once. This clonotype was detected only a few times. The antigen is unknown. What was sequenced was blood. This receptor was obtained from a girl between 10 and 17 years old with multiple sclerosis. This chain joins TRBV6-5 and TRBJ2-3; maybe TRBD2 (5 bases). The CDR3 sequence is CASSYEGSSTDTQYF. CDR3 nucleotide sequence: TGTGCCAGCAGTTACGAGGGATCGAGCACAGATACGCAGTATTTT.